Presented here are 12 T cell receptor beta chains from one specimen sequenced in a study of T cell changes during pregnancy in multiple sclerosis (dated by TCRdb to 2018 to 2020). The method was the immunoSEQ multiplex PCR assay. Here the immuneACCESS table is served through TCRdb, limited to in-frame sequences with V and J called. Missing clones are a known gap in these copies; in checked studies unresolved V genes cover under half, and the rest lacks a known reason. For this sample the table gives just under 70,000 clones, of which less than 95% were detected only once. Jointly, the top ten make up more than 0.75% of the sample. The sample consisted of peripheral blood, taken in the second trimester of pregnancy. The receptors were sampled from a female donor with multiple sclerosis, enrolled in a pregnancy study.

The chain employs TRBV7-3 and TRBJ1-2; unclear D gene. Germline V CDR1 and CDR2: SGHTA, FQGTGA. The CDR3 covers 12 residues. V gave up 1 base and J gave up 11 bases, with 11 bases separating them. CDR3 DNA sequence: TGTGCCAGCAGCTTAAGGCGGGCCAAGTACACCTTC. It encodes CASSLRRAKYTF.

Only a few counts were recorded for this clone. This chain links TRBV5-1 with TRBJ1-1; no firm D call. In germline, CDR1 is SGHRS, CDR2 YFSETQ. This CDR3 spans 13 amino acids. V shed 3 bases and J shed 1 base, with 7 bases lying between them. CDR3 amino acids: CASSSGSNTEAFF. CDR3 nucleotide sequence: TGCGCCAGCAGCTCCGGGTCGAACACTGAAGCTTTCTTT. Full variable domain (outside the CDR3, taken from reference TRBV5-1 and TRBJ1-1): KAGVTQTPRYLIKTRGQQVTLSCSPISGHRSVSWYQQTPGQGLQFLFEYFSETQRNKGNFPGRFSGRQFSNSRSEMNVSTLELGDSALYLCASSSGSNTEAFFGQGTRLTVV.

V and J are TRBV5-1 and TRBJ1-1; D unclear. Germline V lookup: CDR1 SGHRS, CDR2 YFSETQ. This CDR3 has 14 amino acids. V lost 0 bases and J lost 1, with 7 bases in between. CDR3 sequence (DNA): TGCGCCAGCAGCTTGGGGCACCCGAACACTGAAGCTTTCTTT. Its protein is CASSLGHPNTEAFF.

The chain joins TRBV7-9 to TRBJ2-2; TRBD2 aligns across 10 bases. The CDR3 consists of 16 residues. Trimming cost V 5 bases and J 1 base; bases outside gene matches: 4. CDR1 and CDR2 from the germline V gene are SEHNR and FQNEAQ (reference sequence). Written as DNA, the CDR3 is TGTGCCAGCAGCGTTTCTAGCGGGGGGAACACCGGGGAGCTGTTTTTT. Translated, it gives CASSVSSGGNTGELFF.

The rearrangement links TRBV7-3 to TRBJ2-6, with D possibly matching TRBD1 (6 bases). The CDR3 consists of 15 residues. Trimming stripped 4 bases from V and 0 bases from J, with 7 bases between. Per the germline V gene, CDR1 is SGHTA and CDR2 is FQGTGA. The CDR3 reads CASSYRASGANVLTF. DNA for the CDR3: TGTGCCAGCAGCTACAGGGCCTCTGGGGCCAACGTCCTGACTTTC.

This chain joins TRBV5-6 and TRBJ1-2, with 9 bases lining up with TRBD1. V shed 3 bases and J 5 bases; nucleotides not matched to a gene: 8. Germline V CDR1 and CDR2: SGHDT, YYEEEE. The CDR3 is 15 residues long. The CDR3 bases are TGTGCCAGCAGCTCCCCCCGAGGGACAGGGTATGGCTACACCTTC. Its protein product is CASSSPRGTGYGYTF. The full variable domain, rest sourced from reference TRBV5-6 and TRBJ1-2, is DAGVTQSPTHLIKTRGQQVTLRCSPKSGHDTVSWYQQALGQGPQFIFQYYEEEERQRGNFPDRFSGHQFPNYSSELNVNALLLGDSALYLCASSSPRGTGYGYTFGSGTRLTVV.

This chain connects TRBV7-2 to TRBJ1-6; 7 bases fit TRBD1. The germline V gene has CDR1 SGHTA and CDR2 FQGNSA. The V gene end was trimmed by 0 bases and the J gene end by 7 bases; junction bases not matched to a gene: 12. This CDR3 comprises 18 residues. For the CDR3, the DNA is TGTGCCAGCAGCTTAGCAGGATGGCGGGGACAGCCAAATTCACCCCTCCACTTT. Its protein is CASSLAGWRGQPNSPLHF.

The CDR3 region has the DNA TGTGCCAGCTCTGCCATGGTAGGAGGCGACGTTGCCGAGCAGTACTTC. This translates into CASSAMVGGDVAEQYF. The chain links TRBV18 to TRBJ2-7, with D perhaps TRBD2 (5 bases). V gave up 6 bases and J gave up 6 bases, with 24 bases separating them. Germline lookup yields CDR1 KGHSH and CDR2 LQKENI. CDR3 length: 16 amino acids.

As DNA, the CDR3 is TGTGCCACCAGCCCCCACAGGGTGGCCGGGGAGCTGTTTTTT. It is translated as CATSPHRVAGELFF. The chain is built from TRBV15 and TRBJ2-2; a weak D match, TRBD1 (6 bases). CDR1 and CDR2 from the germline V gene are LNHNV and YYDKDF (reference sequence). The V and J ends lost 5 bases and 6 bases respectively, with 13 bases between them. This CDR3 is 14 amino acids long.

Here the CDR3 reads CASSPTGQNYGYTF. CDR3 DNA: TGTGCCAGCTCACCGACGGGACAGAACTATGGCTACACCTTC. The genes are TRBV18 and TRBJ1-2; 7 bases fit TRBD1. The CDR3 covers 14 residues. Losses at the gene ends were 3 bases for V and 2 bases for J; bases not matched to a gene: 3. CDR1 is KGHSH, CDR2 LQKENI, per germline.

V gene TRBV6-4 combines with J gene TRBJ1-6; the match to TRBD1 covers 10 bases. Trimming cost V 0 bases and J 10 bases; bases outside gene matches: 3. Per germline, CDR1 MRHNA and CDR2 SNTAGT. The CDR3 has 15 amino acids. The CDR3 DNA reads TGTGCCAGCAGTGACTCACGGGACAGGGGCTCACCCCTCCACTTT. This translates into CASSDSRDRGSPLHF.

The count of this clone is one. The chain couples TRBV19 to TRBJ2-5; D is perhaps TRBD2 (6 bases). The CDR3 contains 16 residues. Germline lookup yields CDR1 LNHDA and CDR2 SQIVND (reference sequence). Trimming pared 5 bases from V and 5 bases from J, leaving 21 bases between. This CDR3 is CASSPKRPAGWETQYF. CDR3 DNA sequence: TGTGCCAGTAGTCCAAAGCGCCCTGCGGGGTGGGAGACCCAGTACTTC.